These T cell receptor beta chains were read from a single sample in a study of blood T cell repertoires in COVID-19. Clones were read by immunoSEQ multiplex PCR, and TCRdb kept only the in-frame ones, dropping some. The profile shows some 100,000 clones, 86% of them singletons. Sequencing was done on a sample of PBMCs or T cells enriched from blood (not recorded which). These receptors were taken from a woman in her forties or fifties who had recovered from COVID-19. The CDR3 runs from the conserved cysteine through the conserved F or W. The D gene is left open where the match is weak. Expanded clones get a size class; other rows say once, few or many, or leave the size out.

V	J	size	D	DNA	CDR3
TRBV12-3/TRBV12-4	TRBJ1-1	NA	TRBD1	TGTGCCAGCACCCCGGGACAGGGGCTATTCTTT	CASTPGQGLFF
TRBV5-5	TRBJ2-7	NA	NA	TGTGCCAGCAGCTTGGCCTTTATCTACGAGCAGTACTTC	CASSLAFIYEQYF
TRBV12-3/TRBV12-4	TRBJ2-1	NA	NA	TGTGCCAGCAGTCTCCGGGGCGGGGATGAGCAGTTCTTC	CASSLRGGDEQFF
TRBV5-8	TRBJ2-7	NA	NA	TGTGCCAGCAGCTTCACACCAGGGGGGTTCTACGAGCAGTACTTC	CASSFTPGGFYEQYF
TRBV28	TRBJ1-6	NA	TRBD1	TGTGCCAGCAGTCCTCCGGGACAGGGAAATTCACCCCTCCACTTT	CASSPPGQGNSPLHF
TRBV4-1	TRBJ1-1	NA	TRBD1	TGCGCCAGCAGCGCAGAAGCCGGGACAGGTTACACTGAAGCTTTCTTT	CASSAEAGTGYTEAFF
TRBV7-9	TRBJ2-7	NA	TRBD2	TGTGCCAGCAGCTTCCTAGCGGGAGGGAGGTCCTACGAGCAGTACTTC	CASSFLAGGRSYEQYF
TRBV7-2	TRBJ2-7	NA	TRBD1	TGTGCCACCCCGGTACGGGCCGGGACAGGGTCCTACGAGCAGTACTTC	CATPVRAGTGSYEQYF
TRBV19	TRBJ1-3	NA	NA	TGTGCCAGTAGTATACTAACAGGGTCGGGAAACACCATATATTTT	CASSILTGSGNTIYF
TRBV15	TRBJ1-1	NA	NA	TGTGCCACCAGCAGATTACGGACTGAAGCTTTCTTT	CATSRLRTEAFF
TRBV6-5	TRBJ2-3	NA	NA	TGTGCCAGCATGGTTAGCGGCACAGATACGCAGTATTTT	CASMVSGTDTQYF
TRBV28	TRBJ1-6	NA	NA	TGTGCCAGCAGTTTTTCCCCCGCTTTTAGATCCCTCCACTTT	CASSFSPAFRSLHF
TRBV9	TRBJ1-6	NA	NA	TGTGCCAGCAGCGTACTACCATCAAATTCACCCCTCCACTTT	CASSVLPSNSPLHF
TRBV9	TRBJ1-2	NA	NA	TGTGCCAGCAGCGTAGGGATGGCAGGGGAAGGAGGCTACACCTTC	CASSVGMAGEGGYTF
TRBV3-1/TRBV3-2	TRBJ1-1	few	NA	TGTGCCAGCAGCCTCGGGGGGGCCACTGAAGCTTTCTTT	CASSLGGATEAFF
TRBV24-1	TRBJ1-1	few	TRBD1	TGTGCCACCAGTGACTCAGGGGGGCCGGGCACTGAAGCTTTCTTT	CATSDSGGPGTEAFF
TRBV7-9	TRBJ1-2	NA	NA	TGTGCCAGCACCCCCGGGGGGCTTAGCTATGGCTACACCTTC	CASTPGGLSYGYTF
TRBV28	TRBJ2-7	NA	TRBD1	TGTGCTACCGGGGACAGGCGGTCCTACGAGCAGTACTTC	CATGDRRSYEQYF
TRBV28	TRBJ1-4	NA	NA	TGTGCCAGCATCCCCAAGTGGGGGCTAAAGGGTGAAAAACTGTTTTTT	CASIPKWGLKGEKLFF
TRBV6-1	TRBJ1-4	NA	NA	TGTGCCAGCAGTGAACACGCGGGCCAGTATGAAAAACTGTTTTTT	CASSEHAGQYEKLFF
TRBV27	TRBJ2-1	NA	NA	TGTGCCAGCAGTTCGACAGTCGTCAATGAGCAGTTCTTC	CASSSTVVNEQFF
TRBV28	TRBJ2-5	NA	TRBD2	TGTGCCAGCAGTTTTGGCGGACTAGCAAGAGAGACCCAGTACTTC	CASSFGGLARETQYF
TRBV11-3	TRBJ2-1	once	TRBD1	TGTGCCAGCAGCTCCGGACAGGGGGTCGGCAATGAGCAGTTCTTC	CASSSGQGVGNEQFF
TRBV30	TRBJ2-7	NA	NA	TGTGCCTGGAGGAACAGGGACGAGCAGTACTTC	CAWRNRDEQYF
TRBV7-2	TRBJ2-2	NA	NA	TGTGCCAGCAGCTTATGGGGACAAACGAACACCGGGGAGCTGTTTTTT	CASSLWGQTNTGELFF
TRBV19	TRBJ2-1	NA	NA	TGTGCCTCTGGTTACGGTAACAGCTACAATGAGCAGTTCTTC	CASGYGNSYNEQFF
TRBV7-9	TRBJ1-2	NA	TRBD1	TGTGCCAGCAGCTTAGCGGGGACAGGTTTTGACTATGGCTACACCTTC	CASSLAGTGFDYGYTF
TRBV6-5	TRBJ1-6	few	NA	TGTGCCAGCAGTTACGAGGGTTCACCCCTCCACTTT	CASSYEGSPLHF
TRBV11-2	TRBJ2-5	NA	NA	TGTGCCAGCGGCCTCCGGGACAACCAAGAGACCCAGTACTTC	CASGLRDNQETQYF
TRBV4-1	TRBJ1-1	NA	TRBD1	TGCGCCAGCAGCCAGGCCCGACAGGGCAGCACTGAAGCTTTCTTT	CASSQARQGSTEAFF